This T cell receptor (beta chain) derives from a study of identical twins (dated by TCRdb to 2016 to 2017). Regarding the research as a whole: The study deep-sequenced TCR alpha and beta repertoires from monozygotic twins, unrelated adults of various ages and cord blood to test whether fetal clonotypes persist. To rule out contamination, replicate twin experiments were performed at different times with different library preparation protocols. The study at large found these results: Because the same donors could not be followed over many years, the conclusions relied on cross-sectional statistical analysis. Abundant cord blood beta clonotypes carried fewer insertions; young adult naive repertoires showed a weaker similar trend, while memory repertoires showed none. Zero-insertion analyses could be partly confounded by invariant T cells such as MAIT and iNKT, although diverse VJ usage argued against such confounding for most clonotypes. Compared with coincidental sharing between unrelated individuals, an excess of low generation-probability sequences was observed among out-of-frame TCR alpha sequences shared between twins. In monozygotic twins, recombination models systematically underestimated out-of-frame TCR alpha sharing, but the models matched the sharing seen between unrelated individuals. A weaker excess of twin sharing was found in beta out-of-frame sequences because the signal-to-noise ratio was lowered by fewer shared sequences.

Only healthy Caucasian donors were included. The twin cohort comprised three pairs of female monozygotic twins, all aged about 18 to 29 years. CD4+ and CD8+ T cell populations were isolated with positive isolation kits from Invitrogen. Trimming leaves V shorter by 3 bases and J shorter by 6 bases, with the junction holding 6 bases beyond the gene matches. The germline V gene encodes CDR1 SGHRS and CDR2 YFSETQ. The CDR3 holds 14 amino acids from the cysteine to the phenylalanine. The DNA shown is the 42-base CDR3, in frame from base 1. Of note for this clonotype: Its antigen is still unknown. Base qualities are missing; no much larger clone stands one base away.

The library was generated by 5' RACE. Sequenced on an Illumina HiSeq 2000. Template switching added a universal primer binding site, and the final cDNA carried a unique molecular identifier that allowed TCR cDNA molecules to be counted accurately. First-strand cDNA for TCR alpha and beta chains was synthesized from specific primers in the conserved constant-segment region. Each cDNA library was double barcoded, with a SMART-Mk sample barcode plus Illumina barcodes, to control for contamination. TruSeq adapter sequences along with Illumina sample barcodes were introduced in two successive PCR steps. Sequencing of the TCR alpha and beta cDNA libraries was done on the Illumina HiSeq platform using custom primers. The paper's processing steps were these. MiGEC processed the raw reads to extract unique molecular identifiers, while MiXCR was used to determine the CDR3 positions. For each individual, recombination models were inferred using an EM algorithm with the repgenHMM and IGoR tools. The tcR package in R was used for shared clonotype analysis, with sharing normalized by the product of cloneset sizes. To study raw recombination without the effects of thymic and clonal selection, out-of-frame nonproductive sequences were analyzed. Using fastp trimming at Q25 and MiXCR clonotype assembly, TCRdb reanalyzed the public sequencing data and kept in-frame beta chains. Here each entry gathers all rows of one CDR3 protein and keeps the most common genes and DNA. The V and J calls shown here were made by TCRdb, not taken from the authors' results. Within this sample are approximately 530,000 distinct CDR3 sequences, with about 22% of them counted one time only. The ten most abundant clones make up 0.4% to 0.6% of the sample.

These data are also associated with another study on yellow fever vaccine responses in identical twins. The second study reports: The authors reported that the T cell response to vaccination in identical twins appeared partly convergent and partly personalized. In the study, vaccine-responding T cell clones were precisely tracked in identical twins.

The sequencing sample was made of CD4+ T cells sorted from blood. The clonotype originates from a woman younger than 35 in good health. The chain couples TRBV5-1 to TRBJ2-3; 8 bases in the middle match TRBD2. The bases read TGCGCCAGCAGCTCTGGACGGGGGGGTGATACGCAGTATTTT. This is translated as CASSSGRGGDTQYF.